These 15 T cell receptor beta chains came from one sample sequenced in a study of shared clonotypes between healthy human individuals. This table comes from immunoSEQ multiplex PCR, and its TCRdb copy is limited to in-frame clones, with some not included. Here the sample spans about 2,200,000 clones, about 92% being singletons. The naive CD8 subset, CD45RO-negative cells positively selected for CCR7, excluded terminally differentiated effector memory CD45RA+ cells. Sequenced material: naive CD8+ T cells from PBMCs. These receptor sequences come from a man aged 18 to 30 in good health. Some clones in this sample may be carry-over from other donors' samples.

The J gene is TRBJ2-6, the V gene TRBV19, with 9 bases identical to TRBD1. Germline CDR1 LNHDA, CDR2 SQIVND (reference sequence). This CDR3 has 20 amino acids. The V gene end was trimmed by 5 bases and the J gene end by 0 bases; junction bases not matched to a gene: 14. CDR3 loop: CASSPQGQGSTISGANVLTF. The CDR3 DNA reads as TGTGCCAGTAGTCCCCAAGGACAGGGGTCGACCATCTCTGGGGCCAACGTCCTGACTTTC.

Note on this clone: The sample contains more than one DNA sequence encoding this CDR3. The V gene is TRBV19, the J gene TRBJ2-7, with 7 bases identical to TRBD2. Germline V gene sequence: CDR1 LNHDA, CDR2 SQIVND (reference sequence). The trim removed 2 bases at V and 1 base at J, leaving 5 bases unmatched. This CDR3 spans 15 amino acids. CDR3 loop: CASSISASGSYEQYF. The CDR3 DNA sequence: TGTGCCAGTAGTATATCGGCTAGCGGTTCCTACGAGCAGTACTTC. Full variable domain (remainder filled in from reference TRBV19 and TRBJ2-7): DGGITQSPKYLFRKEGQNVTLSCEQNLNHDAMYWYRQDPGQGLRLIYYSQIVNDFQKGDIAEGYSVSREKKESFPLTVTSAQKNPTAFYLCASSISASGSYEQYFGPGTRLTVT.

This clone has a handful of counts. CDR3 nucleotide sequence: TGTGCCAGCAGCCAAGAATTCCGGGATCCGCCCCAGCATTTT. It specifies CASSQEFRDPPQHF. This chain uses TRBV4-2 with TRBJ1-5; D gene uncertain. The V end lost 0 bases, the J end lost 9 bases, and 12 bases lay between the germline ends. CDR1 and CDR2 from the germline V gene are LGHNA and YNFKEQ. The CDR3 spans 14 residues.

The rearrangement links TRBV2 to TRBJ2-5; D is ambiguous. The germline CDR1 and CDR2 sequences are SNHLY and FYNNEI. V was cut by 0 bases and J by 2 bases, with 4 bases left in between. CDR3 length equals 13 residues. CDR3 sequence (DNA): TGTGCCAGCAGTGAAGCGGGGCAAGAGACCCAGTACTTC. It is translated as CASSEAGQETQYF. The variable domain in full, completed from reference TRBV2 and TRBJ2-5, reads EPEVTQTPSHQVTQMGQEVILRCVPISNHLYFYWYRQILGQKVEFLVSFYNNEISEKSEIFDDQFSVERPDGSNFTLKIRSTKLEDSAMYFCASSEAGQETQYFGPGTRLLVL.

A few counts support this clone. This chain links TRBV7-3 with TRBJ2-1, with D possibly called TRBD1 or TRBD2 (5 bases each). Trimming took 2 bases from V and 8 from J, leaving 16 bases between them. The germline CDR1 and CDR2 sequences are SGHTA and FQGTGA. This CDR3 is built from 15 residues. The CDR3 DNA reads TGTGCCAGCAGCTTAGGGGCCAGCGGTATCTATGAGCAGTTCTTC. This translates into CASSLGASGIYEQFF.

The gene calls are TRBV4-1 and TRBJ2-3; TRBD1 is a possible D gene (6 bases). The CDR3 extends over 17 amino acids. Per the germline V gene, CDR1 is MGHRA and CDR2 is YSYEKL. Trimming shortened V by 1 base and J by 1 base, and 15 bases separated the two germline ends. CDR3 in DNA: TGCGCCAGCAGCCAAGCCCCACCGGGACAACGCACAGATACGCAGTATTTT. Encoded protein: CASSQAPPGQRTDTQYF.

This clone was counted once. The chain uses TRBV4-2 and TRBJ1-1; the match to TRBD1 covers 7 bases. This CDR3 spans 15 amino acids. The germline gives CDR1 LGHNA, CDR2 YNFKEQ. Losses at the gene ends were 1 base for V and 1 base for J; bases not matched to a gene: 3. CDR3 residues: CASSQGEGANTEAFF. CDR3 sequence (DNA): TGTGCCAGCAGCCAAGGTGAGGGGGCGAACACTGAAGCTTTCTTT.

The chain couples TRBV11-1 to TRBJ2-7; maybe TRBD1 (6 bases). Germline values: CDR1 SGHAT, CDR2 FQDESV (reference sequence). With 5 bases removed from V and 4 bases from J, the gap between germline ends came to 15 bases. The CDR3 spans 14 residues. CDR3 amino acids: CASSANLGGYEQYF. The CDR3 nucleotides are TGTGCCAGCAGCGCTAACTTAGGGGGTTACGAGCAGTACTTC.

The CDR3 DNA sequence: TGCGCCAGCAGTGAGTCCGCAAGCAATGAGCAGTTCTTC. Its protein is CASSESASNEQFF. The V call is TRBV10-1, the J call TRBJ2-1; no firm D call. Germline V gives CDR1 WNHNN, CDR2 SYGVQD (reference sequence). The CDR3 loop spans 13 amino acids. With 0 bases removed from V and 6 bases from J, the gap between germline ends came to 6 bases.

The rearrangement uses TRBV9 and TRBJ1-1; possible D gene TRBD1, 5 bases. CDR3 length equals 18 residues. Germline-derived CDR1 and CDR2 are SGDLS and YYNGEE. With 4 bases removed from V and 0 bases from J, the gap between germline ends came to 22 bases. For the CDR3, the DNA is TGTGCCAGCAGCCCACACGTGGGGCCGAATTCCATGAACACTGAAGCTTTCTTT. Translation gives CASSPHVGPNSMNTEAFF.

The chain has TRBV28 and TRBJ2-7; 10 nucleotides line up with TRBD2. V lost 4 bases, J lost 2 bases, and 8 bases stayed unmatched. The CDR3 runs 16 residues. From germline, CDR1 is MDHEN and CDR2 SYDVKM. CDR3 region: CASSSTSGISPYEQYF. CDR3 nucleotide sequence: TGTGCCAGCAGTTCAACTAGCGGGATCTCACCCTACGAGCAGTACTTC.

This clone was picked up one time. J is TRBJ2-7 and V is TRBV28, with unresolved D. Germline CDR1 MDHEN, CDR2 SYDVKM. CDR3 length: 13 residues. Trimming pared 3 bases from V and 0 bases from J, leaving 6 bases between. The CDR3 is CASSFVVSYEQYF. The CDR3 nucleotides read TGTGCCAGCAGTTTTGTGGTCTCCTACGAGCAGTACTTC. Full variable domain (remainder filled in from reference TRBV28 and TRBJ2-7): DVKVTQSSRYLVKRTGEKVFLECVQDMDHENMFWYRQDPGLGLRLIYFSYDVKMKEKGDIPEGYSVSREKKERFSLILESASTNQTSMYLCASSFVVSYEQYFGPGTRLTVT.

The chain employs TRBV7-9 and TRBJ1-2; D is undetermined. CDR1 is SEHNR and CDR2 is FQNEAQ in the germline V gene (reference sequence). V lost 3 bases to trimming and J lost 6 bases, with 11 bases between them. CDR3 size: 13 residues. The CDR3 reads CASSFIPADGYTF. The CDR3 DNA reads as TGTGCCAGCAGCTTTATCCCGGCGGATGGCTACACCTTC.

This clone was recorded only once. The chain employs TRBV7-9 and TRBJ2-1, with 9 bases aligning to TRBD2. Losses at the gene ends were 6 bases for V and 8 bases for J; bases not matched to a gene: 14. This CDR3 comprises 16 residues. Germline values: CDR1 SEHNR, CDR2 FQNEAQ (reference sequence). CDR3 sequence (DNA): TGTGCCAGCAGTTGGAGGGCTAGCGGGAATTTAGATGAGCAGTTCTTC. Protein product: CASSWRASGNLDEQFF.

This chain connects TRBV15 to TRBJ1-5, with TRBD1 matching over 8 bases. The CDR3 covers 16 residues. V shed 5 bases, J shed 2 bases, and the junction held 8 bases outside the gene matches. Looked up from germline, CDR1 is LNHNV and CDR2 is YYDKDF (reference sequence). The CDR3 sequence is CATSGRDRTGNQPQHF. CDR3 in DNA: TGTGCCACCAGCGGCCGGGACAGGACCGGCAATCAGCCCCAGCATTTT. The variable domain in full, completed from reference TRBV15 and TRBJ1-5, reads DAMVIQNPRYQVTQFGKPVTLSCSQTLNHNVMYWYQQKSSQAPKLLFHYYDKDFNNEADTPDNFQSRRPNTSFCFLDIRSPGLGDTAMYLCATSGRDRTGNQPQHFGDGTRLSIL.